This T cell receptor beta chain was sequenced during a study of blood T cell repertoires in COVID-19. Study information: Sites in the United States, Italy and Spain provided acute and convalescent COVID-19 samples.

This CDR3 has 14 amino acids. V trimming: 4 bases; J trimming: 5 bases; junction bases outside the gene matches: 6. Looked up from germline, CDR1 is SQVTM and CDR2 is ANQGSEA. This table comes from immunoSEQ multiplex PCR, and its TCRdb copy is limited to in-frame clones, with some not included. The repertoire includes about 140,000 clones, roughly 84% of them detected once, and approximately 9% sits in the top ten. This chain uses TRBV29-1 with TRBJ2-5; 11 bases agree with TRBD2. This receptor was obtained from a man under 40 with COVID-19, enrolled during active disease. The specimen was peripheral blood. The CDR3 loop is CSVGPSGRSETQYF. CDR3 nucleotides: TGCAGCGTTGGGCCTAGCGGGAGGTCTGAGACCCAGTACTTC.